Here is one T cell receptor beta chain with its context. This table comes from immunoSEQ multiplex PCR, and its TCRdb copy is limited to in-frame clones, with some not included. The sample lists 100,000 or so clones; 70% to 80% were seen once. The data belong to a study of blood T cell repertoires in COVID-19. Sequenced: peripheral blood. This TCR came from a man in his sixties with active or convalescent COVID-19.

CDR3: CASSLPHRVEADYGYTF. CDR3 DNA: TGTGCCAGCAGTTTACCGCACCGGGTCGAGGCTGACTATGGCTACACCTTC. This rearrangement joins TRBV28 to TRBJ1-2; the D is unclear. The V end was cut by 2 bases, the J end by 3 bases, with 19 bases between. Looked up from germline, CDR1 is MDHEN and CDR2 is SYDVKM. CDR3 length: 17 amino acids.